These 21 T cell receptor beta chains were all obtained from the same sample, sequenced in a study of control samples from healthy donors and cancer patients. Only in-frame clones appear in the TCRdb table, and some are missing; sequencing was by immunoSEQ multiplex PCR. This sample carries 140,000 or so clones, roughly 89% of them seen once, and the ten largest clones take 4.9%. Material: blood. All receptors derive from a man aged 25-45 years in good health.

This chain links TRBV5-6 with TRBJ2-7; 10 nucleotides agree with TRBD2. The V gene end was trimmed by 4 bases and the J gene end by 0 bases; junction bases not matched to a gene: 4. The CDR3 totals 15 residues. Germline CDR1 is SGHDT and CDR2 is YYEEEE. This CDR3 is CASSVPSGGSYEQYF. For the CDR3, the DNA is TGTGCCAGCAGCGTCCCTAGCGGGGGCTCCTACGAGCAGTACTTC.

The CDR3: CAWSVGLAGKAYEQYF. For the CDR3, the DNA is TGTGCCTGGAGTGTAGGACTAGCGGGAAAAGCCTACGAGCAGTACTTC. The V call is TRBV30, the J call TRBJ2-7, with 12 nucleotides matching TRBD2. Trimming cost V 0 bases and J 2 bases; bases outside gene matches: 5. The CDR3 has 16 amino acids. Germline V gene lookup returns CDR1 GTSNPN and CDR2 SVGIG (reference sequence).

The CDR3 DNA follows: TGTGCCACCAGTGATTCCACAGGGAGCGGCTACACCTTC. Translating it yields CATSDSTGSGYTF. The chain links TRBV24-1 to TRBJ1-2; tentative D call: TRBD1 (6 bases). The germline V gene has CDR1 KGHDR and CDR2 SFDVKD. This CDR3 contains 13 residues. The germline V and J ends were trimmed by 2 bases and 8 bases, with 11 bases remaining between them.

The chain carries TRBV12-3 or TRBV12-4 and TRBJ1-1; D perhaps matches TRBD1 (6 bases). The CDR3 contains 13 residues. V lost 1 base and J 4 bases, leaving 7 bases between the germline ends. The CDR3 loop is CASSLEGGTEAFF. The CDR3 bases are TGTGCCAGCAGTTTAGAGGGGGGCACTGAAGCTTTCTTT.

The chain links TRBV4-1 to TRBJ1-3; D is ambiguous. This CDR3 has 15 residues. Trimming shortened V by 6 bases and J by 2 bases, and 14 bases separated the two germline ends. Germline loops: CDR1 MGHRA, CDR2 YSYEKL. The CDR3 region has the DNA TGCGCCAGCAGAGACGCGTACCAGGCTGGAAACACCATATATTTT. Residues: CASRDAYQAGNTIYF.

This chain joins TRBV19 and TRBJ1-1, with no clear D. The V gene lost 10 bases and the J gene lost 0 bases, with 12 bases spanning the gap. This CDR3 region has 13 residues. Germline assignment: CDR1 LNHDA and CDR2 SQIVND (reference sequence). CDR3 nucleotide sequence: TGTGCCACCAAGCAGTTCATGAACACTGAAGCTTTCTTT. Translated, it gives CATKQFMNTEAFF.

The chain joins TRBV27 to TRBJ1-1, with a tentative D call TRBD1 (6 bases). This CDR3 region has 14 residues. Germline V CDR1 and CDR2: MNHEY, SMNVEV (reference sequence). The V end was cut by 5 bases, the J end by 6 bases, with 16 bases between. DNA for the CDR3: TGTGCCAGCAGTAATGCCTGGCCAGGGGCTGAAGCTTTCTTT. Protein: CASSNAWPGAEAFF.

The chain recombines TRBV24-1 with TRBJ1-6; no clear D. The CDR3 contains 13 residues. The germline CDR1 and CDR2 sequences are KGHDR and SFDVKD. Trimming stripped 10 bases from V and 7 bases from J, with 13 bases between. CDR3 amino acids: CATARGGNSPLHF. The DNA of the CDR3 is TGTGCCACAGCAAGAGGTGGGAATTCACCCCTCCACTTT.

Of note for this clone: The same CDR3 is also encoded by other DNA sequences in this sample. This chain links TRBV5-1 with TRBJ2-1; tentatively, D is TRBD1 (6 bases). The CDR3 extends over 16 amino acids. Trimming cost V 0 bases and J 0 bases, with 10 bases left between them. Per the germline V gene, CDR1 is SGHRS and CDR2 is YFSETQ. The DNA of the CDR3 is TGCGCCAGCAGCTTGGAGGGGACATTCTCCTACAATGAGCAGTTCTTC. It is translated as CASSLEGTFSYNEQFF.

The chain uses TRBV9 and TRBJ2-5, with 7 bases that match TRBD2. After removal of 4 bases from V and 2 bases from J, the junction contained 11 bases not matched to a gene. The CDR3 length is 16 residues. Germline V CDR1 and CDR2: SGDLS, YYNGEE. In DNA, the CDR3 is TGTGCCAGCAGCCCGACGTCAGCGGGACCACAAGAGACCCAGTACTTC. It is translated as CASSPTSAGPQETQYF.

The CDR3 is CASSLTSGRQTGELFF. CDR3 coding DNA: TGTGCCAGCAGCTTAACTAGCGGGAGACAAACCGGGGAGCTGTTTTTT. This chain connects TRBV7-2 to TRBJ2-2, with 11 bases identical to TRBD2. The length of the CDR3 is 16 residues. After removal of 2 bases from V and 5 bases from J, the junction contained 4 bases not matched to a gene. Germline V gene lookup returns CDR1 SGHTA and CDR2 FQGNSA.

The gene calls are TRBV19 and TRBJ1-2, with a tentative D call TRBD1 (6 bases). Trimming cost V 1 base and J 5 bases, with 11 bases left between them. The germline V gene encodes CDR1 LNHDA and CDR2 SQIVND (reference sequence). This CDR3 region has 14 residues. The chain's CDR3 is CASSIVTGWYGYTF. The CDR3 region has the DNA TGTGCCAGTAGTATAGTAACAGGGTGGTATGGCTACACCTTC.

This chain connects TRBV6-2 or TRBV6-3 to TRBJ2-2, with 7 bases aligning to TRBD1. Unmatched junction bases numbered 5, after V lost 1 base and J lost 3 bases. Germline assignment: CDR1 MNHEY and CDR2 SVGEGT. The CDR3 covers 16 residues. The DNA of the CDR3 is TGTGCCAGCAGTTACTATCGGACAGGAGACACCGGGGAGCTGTTTTTT. Its protein is CASSYYRTGDTGELFF.

This chain joins TRBV14 and TRBJ1-3; possibly TRBD1 for D (6 bases). Germline CDR1 reads SGHDN; CDR2 reads FVKESK. Trimming pared 1 base from V and 9 bases from J, leaving 16 bases between. The CDR3 is made up of 15 amino acids. The CDR3 DNA reads as TGTGCCAGCAGCCAAGTTACAGGGTGGTTGGTCACCATATATTTT. Translation: CASSQVTGWLVTIYF.

The V and J genes are TRBV5-1 and TRBJ1-2; a possible D gene is TRBD1 (6 bases). CDR1 is SGHRS and CDR2 is YFSETQ in the germline V gene. The CDR3 is 13 amino acids. Trimming removed 4 bases at V and 2 bases at J, with 9 bases between. The CDR3 nucleotides are TGCGCCAGCAGCACCACAGGGAACTATGGCTACACCTTC. This translates into CASSTTGNYGYTF.

J is TRBJ2-7 and V is TRBV6-5, with D unresolved. Germline CDR1 reads MNHEY; CDR2 reads SVGAGI. The CDR3 is 14 residues long. V was pared by 1 base and J by 3 bases, with 10 bases between. As DNA, the CDR3 is TGTGCCAGCAGTTACTTGGCCAGCCTCTACGAGCAGTACTTC. This gives the protein CASSYLASLYEQYF.

The chain recombines TRBV5-6 with TRBJ2-1, with 9 nucleotides matching TRBD2. V shed 4 bases, J shed 3 bases, and the junction held 8 bases outside the gene matches. The germline V gene has CDR1 SGHDT and CDR2 YYEEEE. The CDR3 is 16 residues long. The CDR3 spells CASSPISGGHYNEQFF. The CDR3, as DNA: TGTGCCAGCAGCCCGATTAGCGGGGGCCACTACAATGAGCAGTTCTTC.

V gene TRBV25-1 combines with J gene TRBJ1-4; no clear D. V lost 2 bases, J lost 5 bases, and 12 bases lay in between. The CDR3 runs 15 residues. Germline CDR1 and CDR2: MGHDK and SYGVNS. The CDR3 DNA follows: TGTGCCAGCAGTGAACCCGGACGGAGGAATGAAAAACTGTTTTTT. This sequence encodes CASSEPGRRNEKLFF.

V and J are TRBV5-1 and TRBJ2-2, with 7 bases aligning to TRBD1. The V segment lost 3 bases and the J segment 4 bases; nucleotides outside the gene matches: 12. CDR3 size: 17 residues. Germline lookup yields CDR1 SGHRS and CDR2 YFSETQ. CDR3 bases: TGCGCCAGCAGCTCTTCGAAATTGACAGGGCGCACCGGGGAGCTGTTTTTT. Translated, it gives CASSSSKLTGRTGELFF.

A few counts support this clone. The chain recombines TRBV10-3 with TRBJ1-1; D perhaps matches TRBD1 (6 bases). Germline V gives CDR1 ENHRY, CDR2 SYGVKD. This CDR3 is 13 amino acids long. Trimming removed 8 bases at V and 6 bases at J, with 16 bases between. The CDR3 nucleotides read TGTGCCATCTCCTATGACAGGTATGCTGAAGCTTTCTTT. Its translation is CAISYDRYAEAFF.

The chain joins TRBV19 to TRBJ2-7, with TRBD2 matching 8 bases. The CDR3 sequence is 11 residues long. Germline CDR1 and CDR2: LNHDA and SQIVND (reference sequence). The V segment lost 9 bases and the J segment 3 bases; nucleotides outside the gene matches: 1. CDR3 sequence: CASTSGYEQYF. The CDR3 region has the DNA TGTGCCAGCACTAGCGGCTACGAGCAGTACTTC. The whole variable domain, filled in from reference TRBV19 and TRBJ2-7, reads DGGITQSPKYLFRKEGQNVTLSCEQNLNHDAMYWYRQDPGQGLRLIYYSQIVNDFQKGDIAEGYSVSREKKESFPLTVTSAQKNPTAFYLCASTSGYEQYFGPGTRLTVT.